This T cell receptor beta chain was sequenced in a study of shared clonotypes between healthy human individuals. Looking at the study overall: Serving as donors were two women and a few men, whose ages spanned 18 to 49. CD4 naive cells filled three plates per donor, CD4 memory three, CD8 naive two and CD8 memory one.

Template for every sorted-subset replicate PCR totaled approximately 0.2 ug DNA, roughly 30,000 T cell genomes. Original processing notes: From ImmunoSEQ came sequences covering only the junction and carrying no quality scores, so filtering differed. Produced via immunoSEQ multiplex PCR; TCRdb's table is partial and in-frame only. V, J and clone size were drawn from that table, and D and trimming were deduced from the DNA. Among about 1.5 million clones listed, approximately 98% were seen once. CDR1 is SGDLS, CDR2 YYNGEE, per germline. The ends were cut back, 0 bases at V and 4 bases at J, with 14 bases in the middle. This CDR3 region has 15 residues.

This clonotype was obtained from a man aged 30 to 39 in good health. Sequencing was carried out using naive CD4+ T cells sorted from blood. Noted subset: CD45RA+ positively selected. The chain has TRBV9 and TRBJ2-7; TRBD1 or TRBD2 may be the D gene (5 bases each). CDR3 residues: CASSVAGTTVYEQYF. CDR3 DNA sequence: TGTGCCAGCAGCGTAGCTGGGACCACAGTTTACGAGCAGTACTTC.